This passage covers 28 T cell receptor beta chains from one sample sequenced in a study of Ad26.COV2.S vaccination and SARS-CoV-2 variants. Clones were sequenced by immunoSEQ multiplex PCR, and TCRdb holds only the in-frame ones, with some missing. The profile shows hundreds of thousands of clones, roughly nine tenths of them singletons. Treatment noted: roughly 20 received Ad26.COV2.S at low or high dose, single or two shots; five or six received placebo; per-sample allocation not given. Sampling happened 63 days after the first vaccine or placebo injection. Specimen: peripheral blood, collected in a trial of Ad26.COV2.S vaccine versus placebo. These receptor sequences come from a person aged 18-60 years who received the Ad26.COV2.S COVID-19 vaccine or a placebo.

The V and J genes are TRBV2 and TRBJ2-5; no clear D gene. The length of the CDR3 is 13 residues. Germline V gives CDR1 SNHLY, CDR2 FYNNEI. Deletions cut 6 bases from V and 2 bases from J, with 10 bases between. CDR3 DNA: TGTGCCAGCAGCTCCACTCCGCAAGAGACCCAGTACTTC. As protein: CASSSTPQETQYF.

The chain has TRBV18 and TRBJ2-3, with 8 bases matching TRBD1. The CDR3 extends over 16 amino acids. V was clipped by 4 bases and J by 4 bases; unmatched bases: 10. CDR1 is KGHSH, CDR2 LQKENI, per germline. DNA for the CDR3: TGTGCCAGCTCACGGGACAGGTCATTTGAACCAGATACGCAGTATTTT. Residues: CASSRDRSFEPDTQYF.

CDR3 loop: CASSAGTAQETQYF. The CDR3 bases are TGTGCCAGCAGCGCAGGGACCGCACAAGAGACCCAGTACTTC. The gene calls are TRBV9 and TRBJ2-5, with D possibly called TRBD1 or TRBD2 (5 bases each). Germline CDR1 SGDLS, CDR2 YYNGEE. The V end lost 3 bases, the J end lost 2 bases, and 11 bases lay between the germline ends. The CDR3 loop spans 14 amino acids.

Note on this clone: The junction does not match germline at one end; this may be a read error. This sequence joins TRBV30 and TRBJ2-7, with D possibly TRBD2 on 6 matching bases. Per germline, CDR1 GTSNPN and CDR2 SVGIG (reference sequence). The CDR3 has 11 amino acids. This chain's CDR3 is CAWRAGSAHRF. The CDR3 DNA reads as TGTGCCTGGAGGGCCGGGAGTGCTCACAGGTTC.

The chain links TRBV6-5 to TRBJ1-6; 7 bases are shared with TRBD1. This CDR3 comprises 13 residues. Germline V gene lookup returns CDR1 MNHEY and CDR2 SVGAGI. With V trimmed by 2 bases and J by 9 bases, 1 base remained unmatched. The CDR3 loop reads CASSYDRASPLHF. DNA of the CDR3: TGTGCCAGCAGTTACGACAGGGCTTCACCCCTCCACTTT.

CDR3 residues: CASSLENTEAFF. The CDR3 nucleotides are TGTGCCAGCAGTCTGGAGAACACTGAAGCTTTCTTT. This chain uses TRBV12-3 or TRBV12-4 with TRBJ1-1; D uncertain. Trimming removed 5 bases from V and 1 base from J, with 5 bases in between. The CDR3 is 12 amino acids.

The chain combines TRBV10-3 with TRBJ2-3; 7 bases line up with TRBD1. Germline-derived CDR1 and CDR2 are ENHRY and SYGVKD. The CDR3 runs 16 residues. The V segment lost 5 bases and the J segment 3 bases; nucleotides outside the gene matches: 11. The CDR3 loop is CAISYSLGQTTDTQYF. For the CDR3, the DNA is TGTGCCATCAGTTACTCACTGGGACAGACGACAGATACGCAGTATTTT.

This clone was counted a single time. This chain joins TRBV27 and TRBJ1-4, with D hard to call. Germline loops: CDR1 MNHEY, CDR2 SMNVEV (reference sequence). The CDR3 covers 14 residues. Trimming shortened V by 7 bases and J by 2 bases, and 11 bases separated the two germline ends. The CDR3 here is CASIGRGTNEKLFF. Here the CDR3 DNA reads TGTGCCAGCATCGGCCGAGGGACTAATGAAAAACTGTTTTTT.

V is TRBV6-2 or TRBV6-3 and J is TRBJ2-1; D not resolved. The CDR3 covers 16 residues. The germline V and J ends were trimmed by 6 bases and 0 bases, with 15 bases remaining between them. The V gene's germline CDR1 is MNHEY and CDR2 SVGEGT. In DNA, the CDR3 is TGTGCCAGCAGCCCGACGGCCCCCCGCTCCTACAATGAGCAGTTCTTC. The encoded protein is CASSPTAPRSYNEQFF.

The count of this clone is one. The chain recombines TRBV5-1 with TRBJ1-2; no clear D. CDR1 and CDR2 (germline): SGHRS, YFSETQ. The CDR3 is 15 amino acids. V lost 4 bases and J lost 1, with 14 bases in between. In nucleotides, the CDR3 is TGCGCCAGCAGCCCCTCCCCGAGCGGTAACTATGGCTACACCTTC. Translation gives CASSPSPSGNYGYTF.

In this sample, this clone turned up a few times. V gene TRBV3-1 (or the pseudogene TRBV3-2) combines with J gene TRBJ1-1; no clear D. V dropped 2 bases and J dropped 8 bases, with 6 bases sitting between them. In germline, CDR1 is LGHDT, CDR2 YNNKEL (reference sequence). The CDR3 covers 11 residues. CDR3 residues: CASSQSSEAFF. The CDR3 DNA follows: TGTGCCAGCAGCCAATCTTCAGAAGCTTTCTTT.

V and J are TRBV28 and TRBJ2-7; D gene uncertain. The CDR3 totals 12 residues. V was pared by 7 bases and J by 0 bases, with 7 bases between. CDR1 is MDHEN and CDR2 is SYDVKM in the germline V gene. The CDR3 bases are TGTGCCAGCACGTCCAGCTCCTACGAGCAGTACTTC. Protein: CASTSSSYEQYF.

The chain recombines TRBV6-5 with TRBJ2-2, with D possibly being TRBD1 (6 bases). Germline CDR1 MNHEY, CDR2 SVGAGI. The V and J ends lost 7 bases and 1 base respectively, with 13 bases between them. The CDR3 is made up of 15 amino acids. CDR3 sequence (DNA): TGTGCCAGCATTCAGTACAGGGAGAACACCGGGGAGCTGTTTTTT. Residues: CASIQYRENTGELFF.

The V gene is TRBV3-1 (or the pseudogene TRBV3-2), the J gene TRBJ2-7; 7 positions match TRBD1. The length of the CDR3 is 15 residues. Germline CDR1 reads LGHDT; CDR2 reads YNNKEL (reference sequence). Trimming at V came to 5 bases and at J to 3 bases, leaving 10 bases not matched to a gene. This chain's CDR3 is CASSFSDRDLYEQYF. As DNA, the CDR3 is TGTGCCAGCAGCTTTTCCGACAGGGACCTCTACGAGCAGTACTTC.

The rearrangement links TRBV7-2 to TRBJ2-2, with D possibly TRBD2 on 5 matching bases. In germline, CDR1 is SGHTA, CDR2 FQGNSA. The V gene lost 10 bases and the J gene lost 6 bases, with 18 bases spanning the gap. The CDR3 is 14 residues long. CDR3 in DNA: TGTGCCACCCAGAGGGCTAGCCTTGCCGGGGAGCTGTTTTTT. It encodes CATQRASLAGELFF.

This rearrangement joins TRBV7-7 to TRBJ2-1, with D perhaps matching TRBD2 (7 bases). V gave up 5 bases and J gave up 4 bases, with 18 bases separating them. Germline V lookup: CDR1 SSHAT, CDR2 FNYEAQ (reference sequence). This CDR3 comprises 16 residues. The CDR3 protein is CASSPSVGGPYNEQFF. The CDR3, as DNA: TGTGCCAGCAGCCCCTCGGTGGGGGGGCCATACAATGAGCAGTTCTTC.

The chain is built from TRBV7-2 and TRBJ2-1, with D possibly being TRBD1 or TRBD2 (5 bases each). Germline assignment: CDR1 SGHTA and CDR2 FQGNSA. There are 14 residues in the CDR3. Trimming removed 7 bases from V and 7 bases from J, with 17 bases in between. As DNA, the CDR3 is TGTGCCAGCAAAAAACTCCAGGGAGATAATGAGCAGTTCTTC. Its translation: CASKKLQGDNEQFF.

The chain links TRBV29-1 to TRBJ2-6, with 11 bases aligning to TRBD2. After removal of 5 bases from V and 0 bases from J, the junction contained 6 bases not matched to a gene. The CDR3 is 17 residues long. Germline lookup yields CDR1 SQVTM and CDR2 ANQGSEA. The CDR3 region has the DNA TGCAGCGTTCGAACTAGCGGGGGAGCCTCTGGGGCCAACGTCCTGACTTTC. This codes for CSVRTSGGASGANVLTF.

The gene calls are TRBV5-1 and TRBJ2-2, with 11 nucleotides matching TRBD1. The CDR3 length is 16 residues. Germline CDR1 is SGHRS and CDR2 is YFSETQ. The V segment lost 5 bases and the J segment 2 bases; nucleotides outside the gene matches: 5. CDR3 bases: TGCGCCAGCAGGCCAGGACAGGGGGCCAACACCGGGGAGCTGTTTTTT. This codes for CASRPGQGANTGELFF. The variable domain in full, completed from reference TRBV5-1 and TRBJ2-2, reads KAGVTQTPRYLIKTRGQQVTLSCSPISGHRSVSWYQQTPGQGLQFLFEYFSETQRNKGNFPGRFSGRQFSNSRSEMNVSTLELGDSALYLCASRPGQGANTGELFFGEGSRLTVL.

CDR3: CASTRGTTPYNEQFF. CDR3 sequence (DNA): TGTGCCAGCACCCGGGGGACTACCCCTTACAATGAGCAGTTCTTC. The chain uses TRBV6-5 and TRBJ2-1; 7 bases match TRBD2. Germline V CDR1 and CDR2: MNHEY, SVGAGI. The CDR3 is 15 residues long. The trim removed 7 bases at V and 4 bases at J, leaving 10 bases unmatched.

With regard to this clone: This sample also contains other DNA sequences that code for the same CDR3. The chain uses TRBV24-1 and TRBJ2-3, with a tentative D call TRBD2 (7 bases). This CDR3 comprises 14 residues. Deletions cut 3 bases from V and 3 bases from J, with 9 bases between. Germline-derived CDR1 and CDR2 are KGHDR and SFDVKD. The CDR3 nucleotides are TGTGCCACCAGTGATAGGGGGGGGACAGATACGCAGTATTTT. It translates to CATSDRGGTDTQYF.

The CDR3 loop reads CASSISLPLSYEQYF. CDR3 nucleotides: TGTGCCAGTAGTATAAGCCTACCCCTCTCCTACGAGCAGTACTTC. The chain couples TRBV19 to TRBJ2-7; D uncertain. Germline CDR1 is LNHDA and CDR2 is SQIVND (reference sequence). This CDR3 is 15 amino acids long. The V end was cut by 2 bases, the J end by 0 bases, with 11 bases between.

Comment on this clone: One end of the junction fails to match germline, which may point to a read error. V gene TRBV10-3 combines with J gene TRBJ2-1; perhaps TRBD1 as D (6 bases). The CDR3 contains 11 residues. The V gene's germline CDR1 is ENHRY and CDR2 SYGVKD. CDR3 nucleotides: TGTGCCATCAGGGGACACAACGAGCAGTTCTTC. Translation gives CAIRGHNEQFF.

The chain uses TRBV5-1 and TRBJ2-7; D may correspond to TRBD1 or TRBD2 (5 bases each). The germline CDR1 and CDR2 sequences are SGHRS and YFSETQ. The ends were cut back, 0 bases at V and 6 bases at J, with 13 bases in the middle. CDR3 size: 14 residues. For the CDR3, the DNA is TGCGCCAGCAGCTTGGAGTCAGGGAGAACCGAGCAGTACTTC. As protein: CASSLESGRTEQYF.

About this clone: The same CDR3 is also encoded by other DNA sequences in this sample. The chain carries TRBV19 and TRBJ2-6; D remains unclear. The ends were cut back, 0 bases at V and 2 bases at J, with 8 bases in the middle. Germline CDR1 and CDR2: LNHDA and SQIVND (reference sequence). The length of the CDR3 is 16 residues. The CDR3 reads CASSIDLRTGANVLTF. As DNA, the CDR3 is TGTGCCAGTAGTATAGATCTAAGAACTGGGGCCAACGTCCTGACTTTC. The entire variable domain, with the rest obtained from reference TRBV19 and TRBJ2-6, is as follows: DGGITQSPKYLFRKEGQNVTLSCEQNLNHDAMYWYRQDPGQGLRLIYYSQIVNDFQKGDIAEGYSVSREKKESFPLTVTSAQKNPTAFYLCASSIDLRTGANVLTFGAGSRLTVL.

The rearrangement uses TRBV27 and TRBJ2-2, with D perhaps TRBD1 or TRBD2 (5 bases each). Trimming took off 6 bases at V and 0 bases at J, with 14 bases between the two ends. The CDR3 totals 16 residues. Germline V gene sequence: CDR1 MNHEY, CDR2 SMNVEV (reference sequence). CDR3 DNA sequence: TGTGCCAGCAGCCCCACCGGGACGACGAACACCGGGGAGCTGTTTTTT. This translates into CASSPTGTTNTGELFF.

The chain is built from TRBV2 and TRBJ1-6; maybe TRBD1 (5 bases). Germline lookup yields CDR1 SNHLY and CDR2 FYNNEI. The V gene lost 3 bases and the J gene lost 9 bases, with 12 bases spanning the gap. CDR3 length: 14 amino acids. CDR3 bases: TGTGCCAGCAGTGAGGAGGGGTTGGTTTCACCCCTCCACTTT. It translates to CASSEEGLVSPLHF.

This chain connects TRBV7-9 to TRBJ1-2; the match to TRBD1 covers 10 bases. The CDR3 has 12 amino acids. CDR1 and CDR2 (germline): SEHNR, FQNEAQ (reference sequence). Germline trimming cut 5 bases from V and 8 bases from J; bases unmatched to any gene: 2. The CDR3, as DNA: TGTGCCAGCAGCGGACAGGGGGGCGGCTACACCTTC. It is translated as CASSGQGGGYTF.